Detailed here is one T cell receptor beta chain. CDR1 is LGHDT, CDR2 YNNKEL, per germline (reference sequence). The trim removed 5 bases at V and 2 bases at J, leaving 9 bases unmatched. CDR3 size: 16 residues. The sample originates from a study of T-cell memory formation after mild COVID-19. Study in general: Each donor largely had its own TCR clusters.

One entry per CDR3 protein results from TCRdb running MiXCR on the 5' RACE reads. The sample holds under 450,000 distinct CDR3 sequences; more than 20% are singletons and the top ten take around 12%. The sequencing input was PBMCs or a T cell subset sorted from them (not recorded which). The clonotype comes from an adult woman who had mild COVID-19 (a few samples of this study predate the infection). Cell type and time point are not known. The rearrangement uses TRBV3-1 and TRBJ1-2, with 9 bases fitting TRBD1. The CDR3 loop is CASSLAAGQGNYGYTF. CDR3 nucleotide sequence: TGTGCCAGCAGCTTAGCAGCGGGACAGGGAAACTATGGCTACACCTTC.